The clone carrying this T cell receptor beta chain has just a few counts. This entry belongs to a study of T-cell memory formation after mild COVID-19. After 5'RACE with constant-segment primers, TCR alpha and TCR beta cDNA libraries carrying sample barcodes and UMIs were obtained. TCRdb analysed the 5' RACE reads with MiXCR anew, one entry per CDR3 protein. This sample yields approximately 100,000 distinct CDR3 sequences, of which around an eighth are seen a single time; around 30% belongs to the top ten. The V and J ends lost 1 base and 2 bases respectively, with 9 bases between them. Per the germline V gene, CDR1 is SNHLY and CDR2 is FYNNEI. This CDR3 has 15 amino acids.

The sequenced sample was PBMCs or a T cell subset sorted from them (not recorded which). The chain employs TRBV2 and TRBJ2-1; D ambiguous. This TCR derives from an adult woman who had mild COVID-19 (a few samples of this study predate the infection). Cell type and time point are not known. The CDR3, as DNA: TGTGCCAGCAGTGAAGATTCGCCTGCCTACAATGAGCAGTTCTTC. This sequence encodes CASSEDSPAYNEQFF.